The clone carrying this T cell receptor beta chain was seen repeatedly, ten times or more. The extraction recovered at least 5.5 micrograms of total RNA per sample. The sample comes from a study of blood T cells in healthy people across ages. Study-level information: Per two T cells, about one barcoded beta molecule was captured through template switching.

Using a J-beta primer mix together with a sample-barcoded 5' primer, a second PCR was run for roughly 7 to 11 cycles. From the 5' RACE reads, TCRdb called clonotypes with MiXCR, one entry per CDR3 protein. The sample includes hundreds of thousands of distinct CDR3 sequences, about 30% seen only once; the top ten take about 16%. The receptor comes from a woman of 80 years or more in good health. Source material: blood.

The CDR3 spells CASSLGRERTDTQYF. The CDR3 DNA reads as TGTGCCAGCAGCTTGGGCAGGGAACGCACAGATACGCAGTATTTT. The V and J genes are TRBV5-8 and TRBJ2-3; the D gene is possibly TRBD1 (5 bases). This CDR3 region has 15 residues. Germline assignment: CDR1 SGHTS and CDR2 YDEGEE. V was shortened by 0 bases and J by 1 base, with 9 bases between the two germline ends. Full variable domain (remainder filled in from reference TRBV5-8 and TRBJ2-3): EAGVTQSPTHLIKTRGQQATLRCSPISGHTSVYWYQQALGLGLQFLLWYDEGEERNRGNFPPRFSGRQFPNYSSELNVNALELEDSALYLCASSLGRERTDTQYFGPGTRLTVL.